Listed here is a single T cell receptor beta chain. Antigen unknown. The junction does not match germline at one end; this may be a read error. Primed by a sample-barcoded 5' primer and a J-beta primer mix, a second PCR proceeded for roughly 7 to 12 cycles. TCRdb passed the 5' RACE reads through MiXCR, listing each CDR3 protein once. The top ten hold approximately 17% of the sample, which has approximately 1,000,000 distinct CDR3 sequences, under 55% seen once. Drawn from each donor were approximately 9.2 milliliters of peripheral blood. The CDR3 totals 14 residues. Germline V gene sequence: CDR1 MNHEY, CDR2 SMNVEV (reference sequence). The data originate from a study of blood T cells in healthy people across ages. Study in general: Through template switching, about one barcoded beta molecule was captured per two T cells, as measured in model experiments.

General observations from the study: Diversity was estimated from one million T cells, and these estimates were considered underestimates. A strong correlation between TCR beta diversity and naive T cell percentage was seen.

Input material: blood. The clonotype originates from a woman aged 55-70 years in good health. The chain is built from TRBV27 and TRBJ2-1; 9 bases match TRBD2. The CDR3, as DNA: TGTGCTAGCAGCCGCCGCGGGGGGGGGCATGAGCAGTTCTTC. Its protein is CASSRRGGGHEQFF.